These T cell receptor beta chains were read from a single sample in a study of blood T cells in healthy people across ages. TCRdb analysed the 5' RACE reads with MiXCR anew, one entry per CDR3 protein. The data show around 1,000,000 distinct CDR3 sequences, under 40% seen once. The material sequenced was blood. The receptors were gathered from a man between 18 and 29 years old in good health. Both conserved end residues are trimmed from each CDR3.

J,V,length,CDR3
TRBJ2-5,TRBV6-2/TRBV6-3,11,ASRRTGEETQY
TRBJ2-4,TRBV18,16,ASSPPRGGVYTKNIQY
TRBJ2-1,TRBV7-2,11,ASSVSGYNEQF
NA,TRBV20-1,15,SAKRERYRGDQETQF
TRBJ1-4,TRBV9,14,ASSLQGGRTNEKLF
TRBJ2-5,TRBV9,12,ASSVGGGTETQY
TRBJ1-5,TRBV7-9,14,ASSLSSQGLNQPQH
TRBJ2-2,TRBV7-2,15,ASSLVGAASNTGELF
TRBJ2-3,TRBV29-1,9,SVTTGDTQY
TRBJ2-1,TRBV6-5,14,ASSQSQLPRRDEQF
TRBJ1-4,TRBV5-1,13,ASSLEGGRNEKLF
TRBJ1-5,TRBV6-5,14,ASSYSNRAGDQPQH
TRBJ2-1,TRBV20-1,13,SARGPRSSYNEQF
TRBJ2-3,TRBV10-3,12,AISRDRETDTQY
TRBJ1-2,TRBV20-1,13,SARDTGQPNYGYT
NA,TRBV12-3/TRBV12-4,12,ASSLVRSEDEQY
TRBJ1-1,TRBV7-9,13,ASSSRQGANTEAF
TRBJ2-7,TRBV7-2,12,ASSLAGGAYEQY
TRBJ1-4,TRBV10-3,10,AISESTGRLF
TRBJ1-1,TRBV27,13,ASSRSGGEGTEAF
TRBJ2-3,TRBV7-2,12,ASSRPGVTDTQY
TRBJ1-4,TRBV2,11,ASEGGRGEKLF
TRBJ2-5,TRBV9,16,ASSPLVDRGSTQETQY
TRBJ2-3,TRBV10-3,12,AIRAGGFTDTQY
TRBJ2-3,TRBV10-3,14,AISEPTQGSTDTQY
TRBJ2-2,TRBV7-3,12,ASTQAVNTGELF
TRBJ2-3,TRBV2,13,ASSEPGQRTDTQY
TRBJ1-2,TRBV7-2,15,VSSPYPLGQGNYGYT
TRBJ2-1,TRBV6-6,12,ASIDRDRVNEQF
TRBJ1-6,TRBV5-1,13,ASSSAGFNNSPLH